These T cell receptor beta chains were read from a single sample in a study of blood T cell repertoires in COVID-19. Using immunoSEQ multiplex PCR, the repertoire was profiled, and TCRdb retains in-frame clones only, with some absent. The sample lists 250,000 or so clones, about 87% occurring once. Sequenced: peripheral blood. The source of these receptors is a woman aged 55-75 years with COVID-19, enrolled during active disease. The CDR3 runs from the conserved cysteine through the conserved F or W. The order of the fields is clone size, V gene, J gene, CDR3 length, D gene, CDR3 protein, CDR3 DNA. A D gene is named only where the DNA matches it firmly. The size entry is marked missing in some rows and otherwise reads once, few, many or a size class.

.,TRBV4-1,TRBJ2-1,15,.,CASSPQLGGRNEQFF,TGCGCCAGCAGCCCCCAGCTCGGGGGTAGGAATGAGCAGTTCTTC
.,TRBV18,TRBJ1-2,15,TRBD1,CASSRTPGQGNGYTF,TGTGCCAGCTCACGTACTCCGGGACAGGGGAATGGCTACACCTTC
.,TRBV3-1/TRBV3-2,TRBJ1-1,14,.,CASAPGRARTEAFF,TGTGCCAGCGCCCCCGGGAGGGCGAGGACTGAAGCTTTCTTT
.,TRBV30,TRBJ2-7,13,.,CAWSVIGIGEQYF,TGTGCCTGGAGTGTAATCGGGATTGGCGAGCAGTACTTC
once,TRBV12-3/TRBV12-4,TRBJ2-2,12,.,CASSPSPGELFF,TGTGCCAGCAGTCCCTCCCCCGGGGAGCTGTTTTTT
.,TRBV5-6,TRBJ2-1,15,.,CASSLAPRAYNEQFF,TGTGCCAGCAGCTTGGCCCCCAGGGCCTACAATGAGCAGTTCTTC
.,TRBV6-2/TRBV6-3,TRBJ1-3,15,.,CASSYPGITGNTIYF,TGTGCCAGCAGTTACCCCGGGATTACTGGAAACACCATATATTTT
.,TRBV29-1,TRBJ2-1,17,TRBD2,CSVQGTSGLSSYNEQFF,TGCAGCGTTCAGGGGACTAGCGGGCTCAGCTCCTACAATGAGCAGTTCTTC
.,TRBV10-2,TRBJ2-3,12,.,CASSVRRDTQYF,TGCGCCAGCAGTGTAAGGAGAGATACGCAGTATTTT
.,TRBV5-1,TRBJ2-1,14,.,CASSLGSGYNEQFF,TGCGCCAGCAGCTTGGGTTCAGGTTACAATGAGCAGTTCTTC
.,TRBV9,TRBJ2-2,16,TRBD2,CASSVGLAGATGELFF,TGTGCCAGCAGCGTGGGCCTAGCGGGTGCCACCGGGGAGCTGTTTTTT
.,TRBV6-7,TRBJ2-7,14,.,CASSRDSPTYEQYF,TGTGCCAGCAGTCGGGACTCGCCCACCTACGAGCAGTACTTC
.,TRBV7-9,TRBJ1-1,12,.,CASSLPLTEAFF,TGTGCCAGCAGCTTGCCCCTAACTGAAGCTTTCTTT
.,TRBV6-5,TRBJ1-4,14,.,CASSNRVGNEKLFF,TGTGCCAGCAGCAACAGGGTCGGGAATGAAAAACTGTTTTTT
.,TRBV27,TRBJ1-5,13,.,CASNWSESEPQHF,TGTGCCAGCAATTGGTCAGAATCAGAGCCCCAGCATTTT
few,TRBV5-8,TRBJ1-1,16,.,CASSRRYRTSATEAFF,TGTGCCAGCAGCCGGAGGTACCGAACATCGGCCACTGAAGCTTTCTTT
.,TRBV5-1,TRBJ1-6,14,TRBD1,CASSAGQGGSPLHF,TGCGCCAGCAGCGCCGGACAGGGGGGTTCACCCCTCCACTTT
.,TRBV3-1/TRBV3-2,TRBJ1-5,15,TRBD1,CASSLGTGLNQPQHF,TGTGCCAGCAGCCTGGGGACAGGGCTCAATCAGCCCCAGCATTTT
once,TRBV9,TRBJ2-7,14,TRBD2,CASSPRLAGGEQYF,TGTGCCAGCAGCCCCCGACTAGCGGGTGGCGAGCAGTACTTC
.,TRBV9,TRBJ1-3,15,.,CASSVGGQTGNTIYF,TGTGCCAGCAGCGTAGGGGGACAAACTGGAAACACCATATATTTT
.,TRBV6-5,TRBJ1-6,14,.,CASRTGSLNSPLHF,TGTGCCAGCAGGACCGGGTCTTTGAATTCACCCCTCCACTTT
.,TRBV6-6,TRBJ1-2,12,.,CASSRGKDGYTF,TGTGCCAGCAGTAGGGGAAAAGATGGCTACACCTTC
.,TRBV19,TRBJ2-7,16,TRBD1,CASSILGGTGAYEQYF,TGTGCCAGTAGTATTCTAGGAGGGACAGGAGCATACGAGCAGTACTTC
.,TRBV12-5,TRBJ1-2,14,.,CASGLPGSRGGYTF,TGTGCTAGTGGTTTGCCTGGATCCCGGGGAGGCTACACCTTC
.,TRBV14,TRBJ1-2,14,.,CASSQMTGYYGYTF,TGTGCCAGCAGCCAAATGACAGGATACTATGGCTACACCTTC
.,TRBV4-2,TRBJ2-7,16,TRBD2,CASSQAPRGGSYEQYF,TGTGCCAGCAGCCAAGCCCCGCGGGGGGGGTCCTACGAGCAGTACTTC
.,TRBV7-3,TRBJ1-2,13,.,CASSLASGTGYTF,TGTGCCAGCAGCTTAGCATCTGGGACAGGCTACACCTTC
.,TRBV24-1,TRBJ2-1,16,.,CATSDVPASRHNEQFF,TGTGCCACCAGTGATGTTCCAGCCTCGAGGCACAATGAGCAGTTCTTC
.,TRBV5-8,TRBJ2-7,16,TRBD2,CASSLKGLAGAFEQYF,TGTGCCAGCAGCCTAAAGGGACTAGCGGGAGCTTTCGAGCAGTACTTC
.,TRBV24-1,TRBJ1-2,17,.,CATSDLPGAAGFEGYTF,TGTGCCACCAGTGATTTGCCAGGGGCCGCCGGGTTCGAGGGCTACACCTTC
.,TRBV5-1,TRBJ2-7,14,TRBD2,CASSFGGESYEQYF,TGCGCCAGCAGCTTTGGGGGGGAATCCTACGAGCAGTACTTC
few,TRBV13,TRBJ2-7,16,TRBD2,CASSPHWLAGVYEQYF,TGTGCCAGCAGCCCGCACTGGCTAGCGGGAGTTTACGAGCAGTACTTC
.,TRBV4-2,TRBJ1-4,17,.,CASSQPGQSTTNEKLFF,TGTGCCAGCAGCCAACCTGGACAGAGCACAACTAATGAAAAACTGTTTTTT
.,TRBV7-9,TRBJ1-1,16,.,CASSLRFGGRNTEAFF,TGTGCCAGCAGCTTGCGTTTTGGGGGCAGGAACACTGAAGCTTTCTTT
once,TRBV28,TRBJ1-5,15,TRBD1,CASSRDRGANQPQHF,TGTGCCAGCAGTAGGGACAGGGGCGCCAATCAGCCCCAGCATTTT
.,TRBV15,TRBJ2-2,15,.,CATSRATGPTGELFF,TGTGCCACCAGCAGAGCTACAGGTCCCACCGGGGAGCTGTTTTTT
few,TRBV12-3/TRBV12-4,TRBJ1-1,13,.,CASSQTANTEAFF,TGTGCCAGCAGTCAAACAGCTAACACTGAAGCTTTCTTT
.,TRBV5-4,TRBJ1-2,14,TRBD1,CASSLQGEGLGYTF,TGTGCCAGCAGCCTCCAGGGGGAAGGGTTGGGCTACACCTTC
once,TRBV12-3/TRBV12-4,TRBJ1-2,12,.,CASSLQGLGYTF,TGTGCCAGCAGTTTGCAGGGATTAGGCTACACCTTC
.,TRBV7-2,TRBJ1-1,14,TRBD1,CASSLWTGGTEAFF,TGTGCCAGCAGCTTATGGACAGGGGGCACTGAAGCTTTCTTT
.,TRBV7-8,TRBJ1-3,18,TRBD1,CASSRDRAIGVSGNTIYF,TGTGCCAGCAGCCGAGACAGGGCAATAGGGGTTTCTGGAAACACCATATATTTT
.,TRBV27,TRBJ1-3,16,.,CASSLSGRDFGNTIYF,TGTGCCAGCAGTTTATCGGGCAGGGATTTTGGAAACACCATATATTTT
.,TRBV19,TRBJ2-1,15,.,CASSILRSSYNEQFF,TGTGCCAGTAGTATTTTGAGAAGCTCCTACAATGAGCAGTTCTTC
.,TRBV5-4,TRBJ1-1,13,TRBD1,CASSPTGGAEAFF,TGTGCCAGCAGTCCTACAGGGGGAGCTGAAGCTTTCTTT
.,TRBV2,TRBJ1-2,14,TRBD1,CASSVQGGFYGYTF,TGTGCCAGCAGTGTACAAGGGGGCTTCTATGGCTACACCTTC
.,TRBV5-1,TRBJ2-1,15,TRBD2,CASSSGLAGANEQFF,TGCGCCAGCAGCTCCGGACTAGCGGGAGCCAATGAGCAGTTCTTC
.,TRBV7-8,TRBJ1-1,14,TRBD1,CASSRVSRDREAFF,TGTGCCAGCAGCCGAGTTTCCCGGGACAGGGAAGCTTTCTTT
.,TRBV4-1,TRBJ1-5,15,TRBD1,CASSLSDRAHQPQHF,TGCGCCAGCAGCCTGAGTGACAGGGCCCATCAGCCCCAGCATTTT
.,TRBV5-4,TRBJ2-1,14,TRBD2,CASARVAGSNEQFF,TGTGCCAGCGCGCGGGTAGCGGGAAGCAATGAGCAGTTCTTC
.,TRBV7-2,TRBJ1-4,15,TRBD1,CASSLATGVNEKLFF,TGTGCCAGCAGCTTAGCGACAGGGGTTAATGAAAAACTGTTTTTT
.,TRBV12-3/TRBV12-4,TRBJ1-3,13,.,CASSLGGGNTIYF,TGTGCCAGCAGTCTCGGGGGTGGAAACACCATATATTTT
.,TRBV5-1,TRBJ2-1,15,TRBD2,CASSPRTSNDNEQFF,TGCGCCAGCAGCCCAAGGACTAGTAACGACAATGAGCAGTTCTTC
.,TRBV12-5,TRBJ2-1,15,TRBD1,CASAQGTGDYNEQFF,TGTGCTAGTGCCCAAGGGACAGGAGATTACAATGAGCAGTTCTTC
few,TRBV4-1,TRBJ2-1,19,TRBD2,CASSQAWSGRAVGDNEQFF,TGCGCCAGCAGCCAAGCGTGGAGCGGGAGGGCCGTGGGGGACAATGAGCAGTTCTTC
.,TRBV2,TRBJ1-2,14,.,CASSEGQGGYGYTF,TGTGCCAGCAGTGAAGGGCAGGGCGGCTATGGCTACACCTTC
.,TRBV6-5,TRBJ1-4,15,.,CASKPTWSTNEKLFF,TGTGCCAGCAAACCGACTTGGTCGACTAATGAAAAACTGTTTTTT